The 19 T cell receptor beta chains below were found in one sample sequenced in a study of T cells after yellow fever vaccination. TCRdb processed the 5' RACE reads anew with MiXCR; each CDR3 protein has one entry. The top ten hold approximately 0.99% of the sample, which has about 210,000 distinct CDR3 sequences, roughly 6.2% seen once. Specimen: CD4+ T cells sorted from PBMCs, collected on the day of the yellow fever booster vaccination. The receptor set was obtained from a man aged 25-45 years who received the YFV17D yellow fever vaccine.

The chain joins TRBV20-1 to TRBJ2-7, with TRBD2 matching over 10 bases. Germline CDR1 and CDR2: DFQATT and SNEGSKA (reference sequence). Germline trimming cut 6 bases from V and 1 base from J; bases unmatched to any gene: 9. The CDR3 sequence is 15 residues long. CDR3 residues: CSAARTSGASYEQYF. CDR3 coding DNA: TGCAGTGCCGCCCGAACTAGCGGGGCTTCCTACGAGCAGTACTTC.

This clonotype appeared many times. V gene TRBV12-3 or TRBV12-4 combines with J gene TRBJ2-1; D may be TRBD1 (6 bases). The CDR3 is made up of 14 amino acids. V lost 1 base, J lost 7 bases, and 11 bases lay in between. Here the CDR3 DNA reads TGTGCCAGCAGTTTAGACAGGGTAGGTAATGAGCAGTTCTTC. The encoded protein is CASSLDRVGNEQFF.

This rearrangement joins TRBV6-2 or TRBV6-3 to TRBJ2-7, with 12 bases fitting TRBD2. V shed 6 bases, J shed 7 bases, and the junction held 16 bases outside the gene matches. The CDR3 consists of 17 residues. Germline CDR1 reads MNHEY; CDR2 reads SVGEGT. CDR3 in DNA: TGTGCCAGCAGCCTGGGACTAGCGGGTCTCCCAGGAGGGGAGCAGTACTTC. Translating it yields CASSLGLAGLPGGEQYF.

This clonotype has ten or more counts. The chain employs TRBV5-1 and TRBJ1-1; D gene unclear. There are 13 residues in the CDR3. Germline loops: CDR1 SGHRS, CDR2 YFSETQ. V dropped 1 base and J dropped 5 bases, with 9 bases sitting between them. CDR3 in amino acids: CASSLMQLTEAFF. The CDR3, as DNA: TGCGCCAGCAGCTTGATGCAGCTTACTGAAGCTTTCTTT.

There are many counts of this clonotype. The V gene is TRBV4-3, the J gene TRBJ1-4; TRBD1 aligns across 7 bases. Trimming cost V 0 bases and J 12 bases; bases outside gene matches: 19. This CDR3 comprises 18 residues. Germline V lookup: CDR1 LGHNA, CDR2 YSLEER. This CDR3 reads CASSQDLIGTATRRELFF. CDR3 DNA: TGCGCCAGCAGCCAAGACCTCATAGGGACAGCCACGAGAAGGGAACTGTTTTTT.

This clonotype has only a few counts. The chain has TRBV18 and TRBJ2-5; D remains unclear. The germline CDR1 and CDR2 sequences are KGHSH and LQKENI. The length of the CDR3 is 13 residues. Trimming stripped 3 bases from V and 2 bases from J, with 7 bases between. This CDR3 is CASSPSQQETQYF. CDR3 bases: TGTGCCAGCTCACCTAGCCAGCAAGAGACCCAGTACTTC.

This clonotype was counted only a few times. V gene TRBV28 combines with J gene TRBJ2-6; D is ambiguous. Between the trimmed V and J ends, which lost 3 bases and 4 bases, there was a span of 10 bases. Germline CDR1 and CDR2: MDHEN and SYDVKM. There are 15 residues in the CDR3. The CDR3 is CASSLGARGANVLTF. The CDR3 DNA sequence: TGTGCCAGCAGTTTGGGTGCCCGCGGGGCCAACGTCCTGACTTTC. Looking up the rest from reference TRBV28 and TRBJ2-6 gives the full variable domain: DVKVTQSSRYLVKRTGEKVFLECVQDMDHENMFWYRQDPGLGLRLIYFSYDVKMKEKGDIPEGYSVSREKKERFSLILESASTNQTSMYLCASSLGARGANVLTFGAGSRLTVL.

The chain joins TRBV5-1 to TRBJ1-3; D is possibly TRBD1 (5 bases). The CDR3 loop spans 13 amino acids. Looked up from germline, CDR1 is SGHRS and CDR2 is YFSETQ. V gave up 7 bases and J gave up 3 bases, with 11 bases separating them. The chain's CDR3 is CASSGENGNTIYF. The CDR3 nucleotides read TGCGCCAGCTCGGGGGAAAATGGAAACACCATATATTTT.

This clonotype was picked up a small number of times. This CDR3 is CASSTRTGGGSGGNEQFF. The CDR3, as DNA: TGTGCCAGTAGTACCCGGACAGGGGGTGGGAGCGGAGGAAATGAGCAGTTCTTC. The gene calls are TRBV19 and TRBJ2-1; 10 positions match TRBD1. Per germline, CDR1 LNHDA and CDR2 SQIVND (reference sequence). V lost 4 bases, J lost 7 bases, and 16 bases stayed unmatched. This CDR3 region has 18 residues.

This clonotype showed up just a few times. The CDR3 region is CASSGTGGDYTEAFF. CDR3 sequence (DNA): TGTGCCAGCAGTGGGACAGGGGGCGATTACACTGAAGCTTTCTTT. The chain joins TRBV6-1 to TRBJ1-1; TRBD1 matches at 11 bases. The length of the CDR3 is 15 residues. The V gene's germline CDR1 is MNHNS and CDR2 SASEGT. Trimming removed 4 bases from V and 3 bases from J; junction bases left unmatched: 4.

This clonotype was observed at least ten times. The V and J genes are TRBV7-9 and TRBJ2-2; 9 bases agree with TRBD2. The CDR3 loop spans 17 amino acids. V gave up 4 bases and J gave up 2 bases; unmatched junction bases: 8. Germline CDR1 is SEHNR and CDR2 is FQNEAQ (reference sequence). CDR3 DNA: TGTGCCAGCAGCTGGGACACTAGCGGGTCCAACACCGGGGAGCTGTTTTTT. As protein: CASSWDTSGSNTGELFF.

In this sample, this clonotype turned up a few times. This chain connects TRBV20-1 to TRBJ2-5, with D perhaps matching TRBD2 (5 bases). The CDR3 length is 12 residues. Germline assignment: CDR1 DFQATT and CDR2 SNEGSKA (reference sequence). Trimming pared 6 bases from V and 6 bases from J, leaving 14 bases between. This CDR3 reads CSAPTGSQTQYF. The CDR3 nucleotides are TGCAGTGCCCCAACGGGGAGCCAGACCCAGTACTTC.

This clonotype was counted at least ten times. This chain links TRBV29-1 with TRBJ1-1, with TRBD1 as a possible D gene (5 bases). CDR1 and CDR2 from the germline V gene are SQVTM and ANQGSEA. The CDR3 runs 13 residues. Trimming left V 2 bases short and J 0 bases short, with 7 bases between. CDR3 sequence: CSVERGLNTEAFF. CDR3 in DNA: TGCAGCGTTGAACGGGGCTTGAACACTGAAGCTTTCTTT.

The genes are TRBV6-2 or TRBV6-3 and TRBJ2-5; D unresolved. The CDR3 totals 14 residues. V lost 7 bases, J lost 5 bases, and 17 bases lay in between. Germline V gene lookup returns CDR1 MNHEY and CDR2 SVGEGT. CDR3 residues: CASKRDSRRETQYF. CDR3 coding DNA: TGTGCCAGCAAAAGAGATTCCCGGCGGGAGACCCAGTACTTC.

This chain connects TRBV15 to TRBJ1-2; D is ambiguous. This CDR3 region has 13 residues. Trimming shortened V by 7 bases and J by 4 bases, and 13 bases separated the two germline ends. Germline CDR1 reads LNHNV; CDR2 reads YYDKDF (reference sequence). The CDR3 DNA follows: TGTGCCACCATCACCCTGGGTGGCTATGGCTACACCTTC. This translates into CATITLGGYGYTF.

The sample holds a few counts of this clonotype. The gene calls are TRBV19 and TRBJ2-1, with D possibly being TRBD1 (5 bases). Trimming left V 3 bases short and J 9 bases short, with 18 bases between. The CDR3 contains 15 residues. CDR1 and CDR2 (germline): LNHDA, SQIVND (reference sequence). Here the CDR3 reads CASSISRALQGEQFF. CDR3 DNA sequence: TGTGCCAGTAGTATTTCCCGGGCCTTGCAGGGTGAGCAGTTCTTC.

This clonotype was detected many times. The rearrangement joins TRBV5-6 to TRBJ2-1; 9 bases agree with TRBD2. The CDR3 totals 17 residues. Germline V gene sequence: CDR1 SGHDT, CDR2 YYEEEE. Trimming removed 4 bases from V and 0 bases from J; junction bases left unmatched: 8. The CDR3 sequence: CASSVTSGPSSYNEQFF. CDR3 coding DNA: TGTGCCAGCAGCGTGACTAGCGGCCCCAGCTCCTACAATGAGCAGTTCTTC. Using reference TRBV5-6 and TRBJ2-1 for the parts outside the CDR3, the full variable domain is DAGVTQSPTHLIKTRGQQVTLRCSPKSGHDTVSWYQQALGQGPQFIFQYYEEEERQRGNFPDRFSGHQFPNYSSELNVNALLLGDSALYLCASSVTSGPSSYNEQFFGPGTRLTVL.

This chain joins TRBV4-3 and TRBJ2-2; 8 positions agree with TRBD2. Germline V gene sequence: CDR1 LGHNA, CDR2 YSLEER. With V trimmed by 4 bases and J by 5 bases, 3 bases remained unmatched. This CDR3 spans 14 amino acids. The CDR3 sequence is CASSLGTSTGELFF. The CDR3 coding sequence is TGCGCCAGCAGCCTCGGGACTAGTACCGGGGAGCTGTTTTTT.

This clonotype turned up a few times. V and J are TRBV20-1 and TRBJ2-4, with D possibly being TRBD1 or TRBD2 (5 bases each). CDR1 DFQATT and CDR2 SNEGSKA come from the germline V gene (reference sequence). The CDR3 totals 13 residues. Between the trimmed V and J ends, which lost 2 bases and 2 bases, there was a span of 7 bases. In DNA, the CDR3 is TGCAGTGCTAGATGGGGGTCCAAAAACATTCAGTACTTC. Its translation: CSARWGSKNIQYF.